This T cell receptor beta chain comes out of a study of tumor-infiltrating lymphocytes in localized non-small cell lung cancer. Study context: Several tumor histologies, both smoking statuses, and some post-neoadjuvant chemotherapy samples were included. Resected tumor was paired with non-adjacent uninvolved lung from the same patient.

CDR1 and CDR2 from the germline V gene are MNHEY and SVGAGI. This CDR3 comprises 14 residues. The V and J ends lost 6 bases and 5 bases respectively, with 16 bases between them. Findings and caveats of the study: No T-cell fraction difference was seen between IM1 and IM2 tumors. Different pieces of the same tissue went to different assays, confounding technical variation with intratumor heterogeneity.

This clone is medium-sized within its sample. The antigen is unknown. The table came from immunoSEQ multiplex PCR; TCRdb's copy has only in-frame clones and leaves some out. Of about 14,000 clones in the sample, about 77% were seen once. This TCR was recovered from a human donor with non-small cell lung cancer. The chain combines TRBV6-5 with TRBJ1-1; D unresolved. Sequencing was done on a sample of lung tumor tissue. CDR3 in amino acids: CASREPGLGTEAFF. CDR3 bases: TGTGCCAGCAGGGAACCGGGTCTAGGGACTGAAGCTTTCTTT.